The 10 T cell receptor beta chains below were found in one sample sequenced in a study of T cell changes during pregnancy in multiple sclerosis. The table came from immunoSEQ multiplex PCR; TCRdb's copy has only in-frame clones and leaves some out. Of 35,000 to 40,000 clones in the sample, just over 90% were seen once. The sample consisted of CD4+ T cells from peripheral blood mononuclear cells, taken in the third trimester of pregnancy. The receptors come from a female donor in good health, enrolled as a control in a pregnancy study.

This chain uses TRBV7-9 with TRBJ2-5, with TRBD1 as a possible D gene (5 bases). The V end lost 1 base, the J end lost 5 bases, and 14 bases lay between the germline ends. Germline V gives CDR1 SEHNR, CDR2 FQNEAQ (reference sequence). The CDR3 is made up of 15 amino acids. The CDR3 spells CASSLGQSTRETQYF. The CDR3 coding sequence is TGTGCCAGCAGCTTAGGACAGTCCACGAGGGAGACCCAGTACTTC.

V and J are TRBV19 and TRBJ2-4; TRBD2 agrees at 12 bases. The CDR3 has 16 amino acids. The trim removed 4 bases at V and 7 bases at J, leaving 8 bases unmatched. CDR1 LNHDA and CDR2 SQIVND come from the germline V gene (reference sequence). CDR3: CASSRTSGGLVNIQYF. Here the CDR3 DNA reads TGTGCCAGTAGTAGAACTAGCGGGGGGTTAGTGAACATTCAGTACTTC.

CDR3 loop: CAWSVRGGAEQYF. In nucleotides, the CDR3 is TGTGCCTGGAGTGTAAGGGGCGGGGCCGAGCAGTACTTC. The chain has TRBV30 and TRBJ2-7, with D possibly being TRBD2 (6 bases). The V end was cut by 0 bases, the J end by 6 bases, with 12 bases between. Germline CDR1 GTSNPN, CDR2 SVGIG (reference sequence). The length of the CDR3 is 13 residues.

This clone occurred once. The junction shows a germline mismatch at one end, possibly a read error. The chain uses TRBV11-2 and TRBJ2-1; TRBD2 agrees at 9 bases. The CDR3 has 15 amino acids. Germline CDR1 SGHAT, CDR2 FQNNGV. The CDR3 here is CASSYEGYGREGPIF. In DNA form, the CDR3 reads TGTGCCAGCAGCTATGAGGGTTATGGGCGGGAGGGACCAATCTTC.

The V and J genes are TRBV5-1 and TRBJ2-1; possibly TRBD2 for D (6 bases). The CDR3 totals 14 residues. V lost 7 bases to trimming and J lost 5 bases, with 16 bases between them. Germline values: CDR1 SGHRS, CDR2 YFSETQ. CDR3 loop: CASLSGVGHNEQFF. CDR3 coding DNA: TGCGCCAGCTTATCGGGAGTTGGGCACAATGAGCAGTTCTTC.

The chain combines TRBV11-2 with TRBJ2-1, with 7 positions matching TRBD2. Germline CDR1 and CDR2: SGHAT and FQNNGV. The CDR3 is made up of 16 amino acids. The V gene end was trimmed by 5 bases and the J gene end by 2 bases; junction bases not matched to a gene: 9. CDR3 DNA: TGTGCCAGCAGCCCCCGTTTGGGGACTACCTACAATGAGCAGTTCTTC. Its translation: CASSPRLGTTYNEQFF.

The CDR3, as DNA: TGTGCCAGTAGTATGGGGGCCGGGACAGGGAGCTACGAGCAGTACTTC. This encodes CASSMGAGTGSYEQYF. The gene calls are TRBV19 and TRBJ2-7, with 9 bases identical to TRBD1. Germline assignment: CDR1 LNHDA and CDR2 SQIVND (reference sequence). The V gene end was trimmed by 3 bases and the J gene end by 3 bases; junction bases not matched to a gene: 9. The CDR3 consists of 16 residues.

This clone appeared once. V and J are TRBV27 and TRBJ2-7; D perhaps matches TRBD2 (5 bases). Germline V gives CDR1 MNHEY, CDR2 SMNVEV (reference sequence). This CDR3 comprises 11 residues. The V and J ends lost 9 bases and 4 bases respectively, with 10 bases between them. The CDR3 reads CASRAVYEQYF. DNA for the CDR3: TGTGCCAGTAGAGCGGTTTACGAGCAGTACTTC.

This clone was detected only once. The chain uses TRBV6-1 and TRBJ1-5; 12 bases fit TRBD1. This CDR3 has 15 amino acids. After removal of 5 bases from V and 7 bases from J, the junction contained 6 bases not matched to a gene. CDR1 MNHNS and CDR2 SASEGT come from the germline V gene. CDR3 in amino acids: CASSSGTGGEQPQHF. The CDR3 DNA is TGTGCCAGCAGTTCCGGGACAGGGGGCGAGCAGCCCCAGCATTTT.

V usage is TRBV10-2 and J usage is TRBJ1-5; D ambiguous. The CDR3 consists of 15 residues. Between the trimmed V and J ends, which lost 7 bases and 1 base, there was a span of 14 bases. Germline CDR1 WSHSY, CDR2 SAAADI. CDR3 sequence: CASTLDAGSNQPQHF. In DNA form, the CDR3 reads TGCGCCAGCACCTTGGACGCGGGGAGCAATCAGCCCCAGCATTTT.